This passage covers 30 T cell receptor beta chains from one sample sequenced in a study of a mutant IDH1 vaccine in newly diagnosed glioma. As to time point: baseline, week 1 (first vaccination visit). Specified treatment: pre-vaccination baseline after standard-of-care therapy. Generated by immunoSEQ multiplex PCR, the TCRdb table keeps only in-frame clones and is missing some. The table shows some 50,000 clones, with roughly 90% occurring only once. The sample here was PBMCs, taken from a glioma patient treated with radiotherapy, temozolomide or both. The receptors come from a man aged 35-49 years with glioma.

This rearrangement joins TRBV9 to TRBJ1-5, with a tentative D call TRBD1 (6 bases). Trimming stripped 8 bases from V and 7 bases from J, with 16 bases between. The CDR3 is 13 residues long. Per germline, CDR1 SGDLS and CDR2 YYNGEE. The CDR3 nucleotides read TGTGCCAGTGGCAAGGGGGAAGAACAGCCCCAGCATTTT. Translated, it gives CASGKGEEQPQHF.

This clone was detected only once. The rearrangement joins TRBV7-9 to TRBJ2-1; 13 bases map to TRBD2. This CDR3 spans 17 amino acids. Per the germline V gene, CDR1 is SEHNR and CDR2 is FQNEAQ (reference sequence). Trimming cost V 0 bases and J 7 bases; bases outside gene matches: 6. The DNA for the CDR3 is TGTGCCAGCAGCTTAGCACTAGCGGGAGGGCCTGGTAATGAGCAGTTCTTC. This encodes CASSLALAGGPGNEQFF.

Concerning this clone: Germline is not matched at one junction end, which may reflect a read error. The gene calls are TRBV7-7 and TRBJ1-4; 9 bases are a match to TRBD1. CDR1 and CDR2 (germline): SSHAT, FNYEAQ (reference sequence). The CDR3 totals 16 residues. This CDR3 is CASSPGGQGSPSKLFF. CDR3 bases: TGTGCTAGCAGCCCAGGGGGACAGGGAAGCCCCAGCAAACTGTTTTTT.

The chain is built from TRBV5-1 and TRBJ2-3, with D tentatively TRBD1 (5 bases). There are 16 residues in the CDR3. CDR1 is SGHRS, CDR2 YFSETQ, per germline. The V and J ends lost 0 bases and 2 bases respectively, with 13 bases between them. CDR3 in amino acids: CASSLAGQEPTDTQYF. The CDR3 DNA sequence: TGCGCCAGCAGCTTGGCAGGACAAGAACCCACAGATACGCAGTATTTT.

The CDR3 bases are TGCGCCAGCAGTCACCTTCTCGGGACCCTAGCGGCTAATGAGCAGTTCTTC. It is translated as CASSHLLGTLAANEQFF. This chain links TRBV23-1 with TRBJ2-1, with 7 nucleotides matching TRBD2. TRBV23-1 is identified as an open reading frame with a role that is uncertain. The CDR3 contains 17 residues. V shed 3 bases, J shed 7 bases, and the junction held 15 bases outside the gene matches.

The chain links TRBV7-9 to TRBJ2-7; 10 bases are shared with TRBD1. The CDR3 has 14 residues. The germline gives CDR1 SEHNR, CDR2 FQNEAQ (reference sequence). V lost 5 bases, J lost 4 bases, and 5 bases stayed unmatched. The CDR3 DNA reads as TGTGCCAGCAGCCGGGACAGGGGACTATACGAGCAGTACTTC. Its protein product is CASSRDRGLYEQYF.

The CDR3 DNA sequence: TGTGCCAGCAGCCATCCCACTAGCGGGAGGTATAATGAGCAGTTCTTC. It is translated as CASSHPTSGRYNEQFF. The chain couples TRBV4-2 to TRBJ2-1, with 12 bases fitting TRBD2. The CDR3 loop spans 16 amino acids. The germline CDR1 and CDR2 sequences are LGHNA and YNFKEQ. V dropped 3 bases and J dropped 7; count of bases not matched to a gene: 7.

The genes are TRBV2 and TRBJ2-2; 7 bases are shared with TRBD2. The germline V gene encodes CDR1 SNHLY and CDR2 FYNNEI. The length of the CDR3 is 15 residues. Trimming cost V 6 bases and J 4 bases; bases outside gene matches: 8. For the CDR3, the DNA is TGTGCCAGCAGGGCGACGGCTAGCGGCACCGGGGAGCTGTTTTTT. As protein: CASRATASGTGELFF.

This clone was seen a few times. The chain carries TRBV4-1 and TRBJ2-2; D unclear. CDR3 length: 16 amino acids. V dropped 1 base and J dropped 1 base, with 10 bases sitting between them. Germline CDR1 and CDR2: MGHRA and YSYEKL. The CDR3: CASSQGLNRNTGELFF. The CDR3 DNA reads TGCGCCAGCAGCCAAGGGCTCAATAGGAACACCGGGGAGCTGTTTTTT.

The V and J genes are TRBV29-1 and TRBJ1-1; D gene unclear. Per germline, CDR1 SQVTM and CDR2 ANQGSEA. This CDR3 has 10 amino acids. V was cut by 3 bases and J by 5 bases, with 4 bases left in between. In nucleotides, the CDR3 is TGCAGCGTTGAGTTTACTGAAGCTTTCTTT. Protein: CSVEFTEAFF.

In DNA, the CDR3 is TGTGCCAGCAGGAAAAGGGGGGGCGGACCCTCCCAAGAGACCCAGTACTTC. Translation gives CASRKRGGGPSQETQYF. The chain joins TRBV5-6 to TRBJ2-5; tentatively, D is TRBD2 (7 bases). This CDR3 region has 17 residues. Trimming removed 5 bases from V and 1 base from J, with 21 bases in between. Looked up from germline, CDR1 is SGHDT and CDR2 is YYEEEE.

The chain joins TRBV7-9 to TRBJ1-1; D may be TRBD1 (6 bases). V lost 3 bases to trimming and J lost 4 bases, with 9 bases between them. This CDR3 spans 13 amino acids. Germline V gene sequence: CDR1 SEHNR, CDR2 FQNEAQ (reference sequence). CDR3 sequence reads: CASSFPGATEAFF. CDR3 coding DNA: TGTGCCAGCAGCTTCCCAGGGGCCACTGAAGCTTTCTTT.

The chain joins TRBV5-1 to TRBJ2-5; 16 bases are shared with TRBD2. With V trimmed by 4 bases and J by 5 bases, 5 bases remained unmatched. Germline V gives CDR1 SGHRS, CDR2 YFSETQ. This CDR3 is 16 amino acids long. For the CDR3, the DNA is TGCGCCAGCAGCACGGGACTAGCGGGAGGGACGGAGACCCAGTACTTC. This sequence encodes CASSTGLAGGTETQYF.

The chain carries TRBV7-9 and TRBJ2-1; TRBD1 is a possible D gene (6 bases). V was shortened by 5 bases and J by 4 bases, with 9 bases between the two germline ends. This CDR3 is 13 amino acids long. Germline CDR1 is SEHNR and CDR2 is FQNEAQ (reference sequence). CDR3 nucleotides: TGTGCCAGCAGCCCGGGACAATACAATGAGCAGTTCTTC. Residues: CASSPGQYNEQFF.

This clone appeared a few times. The CDR3 loop reads CASRGTAYEQYF. The CDR3 bases are TGTGCCAGCAGAGGGACAGCCTACGAGCAGTACTTC. V and J are TRBV7-9 and TRBJ2-7; 7 positions agree with TRBD1. The CDR3 length is 12 residues. From germline, CDR1 is SEHNR and CDR2 FQNEAQ (reference sequence). V trimming: 6 bases; J trimming: 2 bases; junction bases outside the gene matches: 1.

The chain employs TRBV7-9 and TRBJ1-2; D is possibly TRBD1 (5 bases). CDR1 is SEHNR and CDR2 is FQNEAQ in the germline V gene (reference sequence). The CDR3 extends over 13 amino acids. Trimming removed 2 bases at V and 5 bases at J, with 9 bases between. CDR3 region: CASSLRGMYGYTF. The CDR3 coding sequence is TGTGCCAGCAGCTTAAGGGGAATGTATGGCTACACCTTC.

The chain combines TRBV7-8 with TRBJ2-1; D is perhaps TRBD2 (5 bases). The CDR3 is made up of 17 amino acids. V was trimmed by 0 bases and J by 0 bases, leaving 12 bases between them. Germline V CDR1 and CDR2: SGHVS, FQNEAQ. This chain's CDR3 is CASSLAARVGSYNEQFF. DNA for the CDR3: TGTGCCAGCAGCTTAGCTGCGCGGGTGGGCTCCTACAATGAGCAGTTCTTC.

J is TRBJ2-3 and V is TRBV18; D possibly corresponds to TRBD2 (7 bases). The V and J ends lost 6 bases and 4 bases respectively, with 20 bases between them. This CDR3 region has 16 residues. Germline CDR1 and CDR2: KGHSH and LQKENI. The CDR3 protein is CASSTRGAGGADTQYF. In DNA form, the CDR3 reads TGTGCCAGCTCCACCCGGGGGGCCGGGGGTGCAGATACGCAGTATTTT.

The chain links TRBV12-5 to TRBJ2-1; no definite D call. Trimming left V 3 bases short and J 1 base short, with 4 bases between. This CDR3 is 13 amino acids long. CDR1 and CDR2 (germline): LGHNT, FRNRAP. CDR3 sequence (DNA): TGTGCTAGTGGTTTACAATCCTACAATGAGCAGTTCTTC. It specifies CASGLQSYNEQFF.

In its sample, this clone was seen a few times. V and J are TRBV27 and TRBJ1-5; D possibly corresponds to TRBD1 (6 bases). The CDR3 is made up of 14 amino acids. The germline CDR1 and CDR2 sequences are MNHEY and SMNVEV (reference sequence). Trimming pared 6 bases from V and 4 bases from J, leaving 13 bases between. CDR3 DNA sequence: TGTGCCAGCAGCGTGGGGGGCAGGAATCAGCCCCAGCATTTT. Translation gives CASSVGGRNQPQHF.

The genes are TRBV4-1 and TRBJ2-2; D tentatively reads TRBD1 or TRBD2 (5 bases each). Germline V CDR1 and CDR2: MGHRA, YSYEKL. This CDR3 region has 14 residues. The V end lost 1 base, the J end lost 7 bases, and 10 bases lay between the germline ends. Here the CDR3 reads CASSQGWGIGELFF. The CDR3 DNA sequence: TGCGCCAGCAGCCAAGGTTGGGGGATCGGGGAGCTGTTTTTT.

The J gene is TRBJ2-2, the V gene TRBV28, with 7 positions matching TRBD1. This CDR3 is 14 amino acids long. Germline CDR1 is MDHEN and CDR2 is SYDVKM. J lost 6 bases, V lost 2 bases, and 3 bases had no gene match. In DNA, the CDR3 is TGTGCCAGCAGTTTAGACAGGGTGGCCGGGGAGCTGTTTTTT. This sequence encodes CASSLDRVAGELFF.

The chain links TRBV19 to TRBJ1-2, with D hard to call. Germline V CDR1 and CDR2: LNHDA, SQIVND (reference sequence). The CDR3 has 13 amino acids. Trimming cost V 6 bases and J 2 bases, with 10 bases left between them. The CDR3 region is CASSQRENYGYTF. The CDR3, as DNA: TGTGCCAGTAGCCAGAGGGAGAACTATGGCTACACCTTC.

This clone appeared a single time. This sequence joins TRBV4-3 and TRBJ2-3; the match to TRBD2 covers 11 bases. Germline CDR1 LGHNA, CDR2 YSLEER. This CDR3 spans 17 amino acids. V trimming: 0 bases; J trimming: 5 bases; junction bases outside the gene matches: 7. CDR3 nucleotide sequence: TGCGCCAGCAGCCAAGATTCAGGGCTAGCGGGAGGAGATACGCAGTATTTT. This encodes CASSQDSGLAGGDTQYF.

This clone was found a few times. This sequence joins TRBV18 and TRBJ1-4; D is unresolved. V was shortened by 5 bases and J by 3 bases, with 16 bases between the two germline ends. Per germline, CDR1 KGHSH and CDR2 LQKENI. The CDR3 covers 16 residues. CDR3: CASSERNGSPNEKLFF. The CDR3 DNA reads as TGTGCCAGCTCAGAACGGAACGGATCCCCTAATGAAAAACTGTTTTTT.

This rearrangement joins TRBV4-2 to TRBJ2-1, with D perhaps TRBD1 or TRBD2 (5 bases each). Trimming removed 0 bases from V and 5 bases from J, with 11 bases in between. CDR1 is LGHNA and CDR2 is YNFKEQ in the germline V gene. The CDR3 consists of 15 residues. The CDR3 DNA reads TGTGCCAGCAGCCAAGATTGGGGACGGAACAATGAGCAGTTCTTC. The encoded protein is CASSQDWGRNNEQFF.

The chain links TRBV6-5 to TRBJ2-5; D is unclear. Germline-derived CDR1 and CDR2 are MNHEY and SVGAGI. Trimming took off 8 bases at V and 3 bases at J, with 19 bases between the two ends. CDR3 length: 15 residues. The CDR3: CASLHPNTPKETQYF. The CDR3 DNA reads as TGTGCCAGCCTTCATCCTAATACCCCTAAAGAGACCCAGTACTTC.

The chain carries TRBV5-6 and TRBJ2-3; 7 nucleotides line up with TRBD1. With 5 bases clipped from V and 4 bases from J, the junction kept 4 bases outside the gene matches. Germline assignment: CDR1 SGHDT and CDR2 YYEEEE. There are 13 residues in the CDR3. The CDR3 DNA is TGTGCCAGCAGTCGGGACAGCCCAGATACGCAGTATTTT. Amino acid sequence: CASSRDSPDTQYF.

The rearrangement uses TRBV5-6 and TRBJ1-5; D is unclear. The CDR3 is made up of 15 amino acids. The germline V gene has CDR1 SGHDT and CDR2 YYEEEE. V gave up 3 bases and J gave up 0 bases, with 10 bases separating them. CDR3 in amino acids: CASSSQDRSNQPQHF. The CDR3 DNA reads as TGTGCCAGCAGCTCCCAGGATCGTAGCAATCAGCCCCAGCATTTT.

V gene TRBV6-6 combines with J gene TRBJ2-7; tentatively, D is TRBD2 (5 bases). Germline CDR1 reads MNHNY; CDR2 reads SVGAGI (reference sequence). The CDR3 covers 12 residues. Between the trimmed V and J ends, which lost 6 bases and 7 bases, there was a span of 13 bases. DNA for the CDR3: TGTGCCAGCAGGGCTAGCCTAACGGAGCAGTACTTC. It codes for CASRASLTEQYF.